Reported below is one T cell receptor (beta chain). The antigen is not known. Via MiXCR, TCRdb re-called the RACE reads, giving one row per CDR3 protein. The sample holds about 120,000 distinct CDR3 sequences, 12% to 15% seen once. This entry belongs to a study of human T cells and chemical hapten exposure. The CDR3 covers 12 residues. Germline V gene sequence: CDR1 SQVTM, CDR2 ANQGSEA. Trimming removed 6 bases at V and 2 bases at J, with 10 bases between. Described time point: patch test 1, 2 weeks after DPC sensitization. Documented treatment: therapeutic diphenylcyclopropenone sensitization with weekly scalp DPC. Findings and limits, study-wide: Expanded TCRs produced significantly more large CDR3 similarity clusters than controls did.

This sequence joins TRBV29-1 and TRBJ2-5; no reliable D call. The clonotype originates from a man younger than 35 with alopecia areata. Some clones in this sample may be carry-over from other donors' samples. The input for sequencing was whole blood, taken in connection with sensitization to the hapten diphenylcyclopropenone (DPC). In DNA, the CDR3 is TGCAGCGTCCAAGGGATACAAGAGACCCAGTACTTC. It yields the protein CSVQGIQETQYF.